The next 31 T cell receptor beta chains were all read from a single sample in a study of primary melanoma T cells and metastatic recurrence. This table comes from immunoSEQ multiplex PCR, and its TCRdb copy is limited to in-frame clones, with some not included. Among 1,500 to 2,000 clones listed, around four fifths were seen once. The source material was melanoma tumor tissue. Receptor source: a human donor with melanoma.

This clone was seen only a few times. The chain carries TRBV15 and TRBJ1-6; 11 nucleotides match TRBD1. V lost 0 bases and J lost 9; bases outside the gene matches: 7. The CDR3 has 17 amino acids. Germline CDR1 and CDR2: LNHNV and YYDKDF (reference sequence). The CDR3 protein is CATSRDGQGAESSPLHF. The CDR3 region has the DNA TGTGCCACCAGCAGAGATGGACAGGGGGCTGAAAGTTCACCCCTCCACTTT.

This sequence joins TRBV11-3 and TRBJ2-1, with 8 bases aligning to TRBD1. Looked up from germline, CDR1 is SGHNT and CDR2 is YENEEA. The CDR3 spans 16 residues. V was clipped by 4 bases and J by 8 bases; unmatched bases: 13. CDR3 loop: CASSSSRRQGFYEQFF. Written as DNA, the CDR3 is TGTGCCAGCAGCTCCTCCCGGCGACAGGGGTTTTATGAGCAGTTCTTC.

The chain links TRBV19 to TRBJ1-2; no firm D call. The CDR3 runs to 17 residues. Trimming removed 3 bases from V and 0 bases from J, with 17 bases in between. Germline V gene sequence: CDR1 LNHDA, CDR2 SQIVND (reference sequence). Here the CDR3 DNA reads TGTGCCAGTAGTATTGCGTTTGTAACGGCTACTAACTATGGCTACACCTTC. This gives the protein CASSIAFVTATNYGYTF.

The rearrangement uses TRBV1 and TRBJ1-2; TRBD1 is the table's D call and was not checked against the DNA. TRBV1 is a recognized pseudogene. CDR3 length equals 15 residues. The CDR3 DNA follows: TGCGCCAGCAGCCACAGGGACAGGTTGAGGGATGGCTACACCTTC. Translation gives CASSHRDRLRDGYTF.

This chain joins TRBV6-8 and TRBJ2-3; tentatively, D is TRBD1 (5 bases). From germline, CDR1 is MNHGY and CDR2 SAAAGT. V was trimmed by 6 bases and J by 1 base, leaving 14 bases between them. The CDR3 consists of 15 residues. In nucleotides, the CDR3 is TGTGCCAGCAGGGGGTTCGGCAGGGGCACAGATACGCAGTATTTT. Translated: CASRGFGRGTDTQYF.

The chain combines TRBV10-2 with TRBJ2-5; D is ambiguous. There are 14 residues in the CDR3. Germline V gene data show CDR1 as WSHSY and CDR2 as SAAADI. V lost 2 bases, J lost 5 bases, and 12 bases lay in between. The CDR3 bases are TGCGCCAGCAGTGAGGGCAGACACGGTGAGACCCAGTACTTC. Translated: CASSEGRHGETQYF.

The J gene is TRBJ1-5, the V gene TRBV6-1; TRBD1 agrees at 11 bases. The V gene end was trimmed by 1 base and the J gene end by 6 bases; junction bases not matched to a gene: 2. This CDR3 is built from 15 residues. Germline V gives CDR1 MNHNS, CDR2 SASEGT. CDR3 DNA: TGTGCCAGCAGTGAAGGGGACAGGGGGTTTCAGCCCCAGCATTTT. This encodes CASSEGDRGFQPQHF.

The CDR3 DNA reads TGTGCCAGCTCACTACGGACTAGCGGGGGTAGGCAGACCCAGTACTTC. Translated, it gives CASSLRTSGGRQTQYF. This sequence joins TRBV18 and TRBJ2-5, with 13 bases identical to TRBD2. The CDR3 is 16 residues long. Germline CDR1 reads KGHSH; CDR2 reads LQKENI. V was clipped by 4 bases and J by 6 bases; unmatched bases: 8. The complete variable domain, with remaining parts taken from reference TRBV18 and TRBJ2-5, reads NAGVMQNPRHLVRRRGQEARLRCSPMKGHSHVYWYRQLPEEGLKFMVYLQKENIIDESGMPKERFSAEFPKEGPSILRIQQVVRGDSAAYFCASSLRTSGGRQTQYFGPGTRLLVL.

This chain connects TRBV6-4 to TRBJ2-3; D call uncertain. The V gene's germline CDR1 is MRHNA and CDR2 SNTAGT. The CDR3 runs 11 residues. The V end was cut by 6 bases, the J end by 4 bases, with 5 bases between. CDR3 residues: CASRISDTQYF. The CDR3 region has the DNA TGTGCCAGCAGAATCTCAGATACGCAGTATTTT.

V usage is TRBV6-7 and J usage is TRBJ2-3; D ambiguous. TRBV6-7 falls under the ORF class, with uncertain function. V was clipped by 2 bases and J by 2 bases, with 5 bases between them. This CDR3 region has 13 residues. CDR3 sequence (DNA): TGTGCCAGCAGTTACCCGAACACAGATACGCAGTATTTT. Translated, it gives CASSYPNTDTQYF.

CDR3 residues: CAWSVTGTGILNTEAFF. CDR3 sequence (DNA): TGTGCCTGGAGTGTCACCGGGACAGGGATTTTGAACACTGAAGCTTTCTTT. V is TRBV30 and J is TRBJ1-1; 9 bases match TRBD1. With 0 bases clipped from V and 0 bases from J, the junction kept 8 bases outside the gene matches. The germline gives CDR1 GTSNPN, CDR2 SVGIG (reference sequence). This CDR3 is built from 17 residues.

J is TRBJ2-5 and V is TRBV11-3; 11 bases map to TRBD2. The CDR3 loop spans 15 amino acids. Looked up from germline, CDR1 is SGHNT and CDR2 is YENEEA. V gave up 3 bases and J gave up 2 bases; unmatched junction bases: 2. The CDR3 loop reads CASSLRTSGQETQYF. Written as DNA, the CDR3 is TGTGCCAGCAGCTTGCGGACTAGCGGGCAAGAGACCCAGTACTTC.

J is TRBJ1-2 and V is TRBV6-8, with 11 nucleotides matching TRBD1. The CDR3 runs 15 residues. V was clipped by 6 bases and J by 4 bases; unmatched bases: 7. Germline assignment: CDR1 MNHGY and CDR2 SAAAGT. The CDR3 coding sequence is TGTGCCAGCAGCGAGGACAGGGGGCGTTCCTATGGCTACACCTTC. It specifies CASSEDRGRSYGYTF.

V is TRBV10-2 and J is TRBJ1-5; D call uncertain. The V gene lost 3 bases and the J gene lost 4 bases, with 7 bases spanning the gap. Per the germline V gene, CDR1 is WSHSY and CDR2 is SAAADI. The CDR3 runs to 13 residues. The DNA of the CDR3 is TGCGCCAGCAGTGATTACGGGAATCAGCCCCAGCATTTT. This encodes CASSDYGNQPQHF.

This chain connects TRBV11-3 to TRBJ1-2, with 7 bases matching TRBD1. CDR1 SGHNT and CDR2 YENEEA come from the germline V gene. The CDR3 has 15 amino acids. J was trimmed by 5 bases and V by 3 bases; bases with no gene match: 9. The CDR3 coding sequence is TGTGCCAGCAGCTTGCTTGGGACAGAAAAATATGGCTACACCTTC. This codes for CASSLLGTEKYGYTF.

This clone appeared a few times. The genes are TRBV19 and TRBJ2-2; no reliable D call. The CDR3 consists of 12 residues. Germline V gene lookup returns CDR1 LNHDA and CDR2 SQIVND (reference sequence). V lost 7 bases and J 1 base, leaving 4 bases between the germline ends. The CDR3 spells CASKGNTGELFF. CDR3 nucleotides: TGTGCCAGTAAAGGGAACACCGGGGAGCTGTTTTTT.

The chain combines TRBV11-3 with TRBJ1-3; D call uncertain. V was cut by 5 bases and J by 2 bases, with 13 bases left in between. The CDR3 spans 15 residues. Germline-derived CDR1 and CDR2 are SGHNT and YENEEA. CDR3 DNA sequence: TGTGCCAGCAGCCTTCTGACCGTGCCTGGAAACACCATATATTTT. It encodes CASSLLTVPGNTIYF.

This clone was counted once. This chain links TRBV18 with TRBJ2-2; TRBD1 matches 7 bases. CDR3 length: 15 amino acids. With 3 bases clipped from V and 3 bases from J, the junction kept 4 bases outside the gene matches. Germline lookup yields CDR1 KGHSH and CDR2 LQKENI. The CDR3 region has the DNA TGTGCCAGCTCACCGGACAGGAGAGACACCGGGGAGCTGTTTTTT. Amino acid sequence: CASSPDRRDTGELFF.

The CDR3 sequence is CSVEAEVRGTQYF. The CDR3 DNA sequence: TGCAGCGTTGAAGCAGAGGTCCGGGGGACCCAGTACTTC. V usage is TRBV29-1 and J usage is TRBJ2-5; D possibly corresponds to TRBD2 (5 bases). The CDR3 is 13 amino acids. The V gene's germline CDR1 is SQVTM and CDR2 ANQGSEA. Trimming removed 1 base at V and 7 bases at J, with 13 bases between.

The chain combines TRBV6-9 with TRBJ1-4; weak D call: TRBD1 (6 bases). Looked up from germline, CDR1 is MNHGY and CDR2 is SVAAGI. CDR3 size: 15 residues. V was clipped by 5 bases and J by 8 bases, with 18 bases between them. CDR3: CASSTRSGASEKLFF. CDR3 in DNA: TGTGCCAGCAGTACTCGATCAGGGGCCTCGGAAAAACTGTTTTTT.

The chain carries TRBV5-1 and TRBJ2-5; D is ambiguous. Germline values: CDR1 SGHRS, CDR2 YFSETQ. Trimming left V 7 bases short and J 5 bases short, with 21 bases between. This CDR3 has 15 residues. The DNA for the CDR3 is TGCGCCAGCGCTACGACACGATCCAGCGAGGAGACCCAGTACTTC. The encoded protein is CASATTRSSEETQYF.

The V and J genes are TRBV18 and TRBJ2-2; TRBD1 agrees at 7 bases. The CDR3 sequence is 17 residues long. V trimming: 3 bases; J trimming: 1 base; junction bases outside the gene matches: 8. Per germline, CDR1 KGHSH and CDR2 LQKENI. The CDR3 region has the DNA TGTGCCAGCTCACCGAGGATAACAGGGGAGAACACCGGGGAGCTGTTTTTT. Amino acid sequence: CASSPRITGENTGELFF.

This sequence joins TRBV6-8 and TRBJ1-1, with TRBD1 matching over 7 bases. This CDR3 is built from 14 residues. Trimming cost V 10 bases and J 7 bases; bases outside gene matches: 15. The germline V gene has CDR1 MNHGY and CDR2 SAAAGT. CDR3: CATAWSGGRREAFF. The CDR3 coding sequence is TGTGCCACCGCGTGGTCAGGGGGGCGACGTGAAGCTTTCTTT.

The chain uses TRBV10-2 and TRBJ1-2, with 7 nucleotides matching TRBD1. The CDR3 is made up of 13 amino acids. V was clipped by 6 bases and J by 7 bases; unmatched bases: 8. From germline, CDR1 is WSHSY and CDR2 SAAADI. DNA of the CDR3: TGCGCCAGCAGGGTAGACAGGGTTGGTGGCTACACCTTC. This translates into CASRVDRVGGYTF.

The chain links TRBV6-8 to TRBJ2-3; 7 positions match TRBD2. The CDR3 contains 15 residues. The junction had 6 bases not matched to a gene; V was cut back by 6 bases and J by 0 bases. Germline V gene lookup returns CDR1 MNHGY and CDR2 SAAAGT. In nucleotides, the CDR3 is TGTGCCAGCAGGATATCGGGACTAAGCACAGATACGCAGTATTTT. Its protein product is CASRISGLSTDTQYF.

The V call is TRBV10-2, the J call TRBJ1-2; 9 bases are shared with TRBD1. V dropped 2 bases and J dropped 5; count of bases not matched to a gene: 6. In germline, CDR1 is WSHSY, CDR2 SAAADI. This CDR3 comprises 15 residues. CDR3 protein: CASSERTGVGYGYTF. In DNA form, the CDR3 reads TGCGCCAGCAGTGAGAGGACAGGGGTAGGTTATGGCTACACCTTC.

The V gene is TRBV15, the J gene TRBJ2-6; D is uncertain. V lost 9 bases to trimming and J lost 0 bases, with 15 bases between them. The CDR3 extends over 16 amino acids. Germline assignment: CDR1 LNHNV and CDR2 YYDKDF (reference sequence). The CDR3 loop is CATRLGGNSGANVLTF. CDR3 sequence (DNA): TGTGCCACGCGTCTTGGCGGCAACTCTGGGGCCAACGTCCTGACTTTC.

This sequence joins TRBV1 and TRBJ1-6; TRBD1, the table's D call, was not compared with the DNA. TRBV1 is a documented pseudogene. There are 14 residues in the CDR3. In DNA form, the CDR3 reads TGCGCCAGCAGCCAAGACAGGGGAAATTCACCCCTCCACTTT. Protein: CASSQDRGNSPLHF.

V and J are TRBV23-1 and TRBJ2-1; perhaps TRBD2 as D (5 bases). TRBV23-1 is an open reading frame whose function is uncertain. Trimming removed 6 bases at V and 8 bases at J, with 20 bases between. CDR3 length equals 15 residues. CDR3 bases: TGCGCCAGCAGCCAAGCCCGGATAGGGAGCGATGAGCAGTTCTTC. Encoded protein: CASSQARIGSDEQFF.

This clone was seen only a few times. The chain is built from TRBV30 and TRBJ1-2; D not certain. The CDR3 runs 13 residues. Germline V gives CDR1 GTSNPN, CDR2 SVGIG (reference sequence). V gave up 8 bases and J gave up 4 bases, with 17 bases separating them. The CDR3 region is CAHTFRVFYGYTF. As DNA, the CDR3 is TGTGCCCACACATTCCGGGTCTTCTATGGCTACACCTTC.

The rearrangement links TRBV6-8 to TRBJ2-7; D may correspond to TRBD1 or TRBD2 (6 bases each). The CDR3 covers 12 residues. Germline CDR1 reads MNHGY; CDR2 reads SAAAGT. V was clipped by 4 bases and J by 6 bases, with 10 bases between them. The CDR3 DNA follows: TGTGCCAGCAGTTTAGGGGGGCGCGAGCAGTACTTC. Translated, it gives CASSLGGREQYF.